This TCR beta chain was identified during a study of cytomegalovirus exposure and HLA in healthy donors (TCRdb year 2017). About the study as a whole: According to an earlier analysis of several hundred of the donors, about 180 million T cells yielded over 90 million unique TCR beta sequences and around 280 Gb of sequence data. Approximately 300 gigabases of sequencing data and tens of millions of unique TCR sequences were included in an early release covering 550 to 800 HLA-typed donors. Among the roughly 400 genotyped donors, approximately 76% belonged to the genetic ancestry cluster associated with self-reported Caucasian donors. The study aimed to test whether signatures of past pathogen exposure could be identified by cataloging public T cell receptors. The study profiled the T cell repertoires of 500 to 800 subjects by immunosequencing and related them to cytomegalovirus serostatus. Along with the approximately 650-subject first cohort, a separate validation cohort of over a hundred different subjects was used. To predict cytomegalovirus infection status, the study combined high-throughput TCR immunosequencing, statistical association of individual TCRs with disease status, and machine learning. In a later analysis, previously published TCR beta repertoires from 666 donors were re-analyzed and high-resolution HLA genotyping was added so that TCR occurrence patterns could be studied. Rather than using new phenotypic data, the later analysis identified candidate immune exposures from TCR beta sequences and from how often those sequences occurred across donors. An earlier analysis of about 600 of the donors used high-throughput TCR beta sequencing to judge whether each TCR beta V gene segment behaved as functional or pseudogenic. Donor age, sex, ethnicity and CMV serostatus were collected together with the repertoire data. Genome-wide SNP genotypes for about 65% of the 666 donors were used in a later genetic analysis, which treated that subset as a discovery cohort. Every repertoire in the discovery cohort had been generated on one and the same sequencing platform. HLA typing included class I and class II loci at four-digit resolution. Typing coverage differed by locus: A, B, C, DRB1 and DQB1 were typed in roughly 620-630 donors, DQA1 in about 560, DPA1 in over 600, and DPB1 in about 450. Roughly 5 DR-DQ haplotypes were handled as single units for association and clustering, since linkage in the cohort was strong. Among several hundred genotyped donors of the cohort, an average of approximately 240,000 unique TCR beta nucleotide sequences was sequenced per donor, of which roughly 17% were non-productive. What the work shows at the level of the full study, not this receptor alone: The classifier was reported to diagnose cytomegalovirus status with high specificity and sensitivity in both the original cohort and the validation cohort. Compared with equally common non-associated chains, HLA-associated TCR beta chains in a later analysis were more clonally expanded and had lower generation probabilities. In a later genetic analysis, a missense DCLRE1C variant was associated with V-gene and J-gene trimming of TCR beta chains, and the association was replicated in an independent cohort. The authors suggested that the approach could potentially be generalized to other disease states and immunological phenotypes. Across donors, most TCR sequences were observed very rarely, whereas some public TCRs were present in many individuals. A further reported finding was that TCR beta sequences accurately predicted the HLA-A and HLA-B alleles for most subjects in the first cohort. Because HLA typing was missing for some donors at each locus, association tests included only the typed subset. The only immune exposure information available for the cohort was CMV serostatus. Some IMGT-functional V segments, including TRBV6-2 and TRBV6-3, could not be distinguished by the 87-base-pair reads and were therefore excluded. Strong co-occurrence of HLA alleles, especially DR and DQ, made assigning TCR associations to individual alleles difficult. Three of the identified cytomegalovirus-associated TCR beta chains were confirmed in vitro to be specific for cytomegalovirus antigens. In this cohort, only TCR beta chains were sequenced, and detectable features were limited by the absence of alpha or paired-chain data. A later genetic analysis reported fewer N-insertions in productive TCRs among donors in an Asian-associated ancestry cluster than the roughly 690-donor mean. The study listed 150 to 200 TCR beta chains as associated with cytomegalovirus. Roughly uniform sequencing depth across donors was assumed in presence/absence analyses, although this assumption may not hold. Correlated functional status among segregating V segments might reflect linkage disequilibrium, but an unknown experimental factor could not be ruled out. An earlier analysis of approximately 600 of the donors showed that most TCR beta V segments appeared in productive rearrangements either about 87% or about 30% of the time, which broadly matched IMGT annotations. In a later analysis, the rate of TCR association differed among HLA loci, with DRB1 alleles having the most associated TCRs and HLA-C alleles having the fewest. According to a later analysis, parvovirus B19, influenza, CMV and Epstein-Barr virus appeared linked to several top co-occurrence clusters. Specific HLA alleles were associated with over 15,000 TCR beta sequences at a false discovery rate of 0.05 in a later analysis. Because counts were too low, fewer than 20 rarely observed V segments, including chromosome 9 orphons, were excluded from the earlier analysis of 587 of the donors. In a later analysis, most CMV-associated TCR beta chains were found to appear HLA-restricted, with HLA associations seemingly driven largely by CMV exposure. A cluster of highly shared sequence variants was judged likely to represent a technical artifact of the sequencing pipeline.

Between the V and J ends, shortened by 7 bases and 3 bases respectively, the junction contains 12 bases. The CDR3 has 12 amino acids, counting the end cysteine and phenylalanine. The DNA shown is the 36-base CDR3, in frame from base 1. From the germline V gene, CDR1 is SQVTM and CDR2 is ANQGSEA. The library was built by means of the immunoSEQ multiplex PCR assay. For the multiplex PCR, a mixture combining 60 forward primers for TCR Vbeta segments and 13 reverse primers for TCR Jbeta segments was used. Amplification of the CDR3 region of rearranged TCR beta genes was performed with a multiplex PCR assay on genomic DNA. Amplified TCR beta libraries were sequenced as 87-base-pair reads on the Illumina HiSeq System. Turning to the authors' computational methods: A later analysis counted some 74 million unique TCR beta chains across the 650 to 800 repertoires, and some 11 million of these chains were shared by at least two donors. Raw reads were error-corrected and collapsed into unique sequences with a nearest-neighbor algorithm that merged closely related sequences to remove PCR and sequencing errors. Alignment of CDR3 sequences to IMGT reference sequences was used to assign V, D and J gene segments. Each retained sequence needed at least a six-nucleotide match to both a V gene segment and a J gene segment. Rearrangements were classified as productive when the CDR3 lacked stop codons and remained in frame with V and J, and all other rearrangements were classified as non-productive. CDR3 was defined by IMGT convention, running from the second conserved V-encoded cysteine to the conserved J-encoded phenylalanine. The earlier analysis of a few hundred of the donors excluded sequences that lacked an unambiguous match to a single V gene segment. In an earlier analysis of about 590 of the donors, a V segment was called functional when productive rearrangements were above 56.7%, and segregating when the standard deviation between donors exceeded 5%. A statistical classification framework was built to diagnose cytomegalovirus status from the catalog of TCR beta chain sequences. A later analysis assigned V and J genes by comparing TCR nucleotide sequences with IMGT/GENE-DB human TR gene sequences. In a later analysis, CDR3 sequences and most-parsimonious VDJ recombination scenarios were assigned using the TCRdist pipeline. In a later analysis, each TCR beta chain was defined by its CDR3 amino acid sequence together with its V-gene family, and reads lacking a unique V-gene family were excluded. To address suspected cross-contamination and a sequencing artifact, a later analysis removed over 500 highly shared, low-generation-probability nucleotide sequences. In a later analysis, a clonal expansion index was calculated for each public chain from normalized within-repertoire ranks of inferred template counts. A later analysis computed generation probabilities with a VDJ recombination model fitted to out-of-frame rearrangements, and checked the results against IGoR. A later analysis scored TCR-TCR, TCR-HLA and TCR-CMV co-occurrence with hypergeometric tests, applying a repertoire-size bias correction to TCR pairs. A later analysis estimated false discovery rates by permuting HLA or CMV assignments 20 times. A later analysis grouped co-occurring TCRs with DBSCAN, adding TCRdist sequence similarity when clustering within HLA-allele-positive subsets. Repertoires with fewer than 30,000 or more than 120,000 public chains, plus five repertoires with anomalous nucleotide sharing, were excluded from co-occurrence clustering. TCRdb mirrors the immuneACCESS table, restricted to in-frame sequences. Some clones are absent from its copies; in checked studies, under half trace to an unresolved V gene, and the reason for the others is unknown. The D gene and trimming were derived from the DNA, and the V and J assignments and clone size from that table. For this sample, the table gives under 150,000 clones. Clones ranked in the top ten supply about 2.5% of the sample.

In total, over 600 healthy bone marrow donors made up the cohort. Cohort members were all nominally healthy when sampled, although unrecorded immune exposures were likely present. The donor was CMV seronegative and belonged to the group of 350 to 400 seronegative cohort members. Each donor provided a peripheral blood sample, and peripheral blood mononuclear cells were used for TCR beta sequencing. The Qiagen DNeasy Blood Extraction Kit was used to extract genomic DNA from the blood cell samples. In regard to this clone: It lacks a known antigen.

This sequence was found in a man aged 35-49 years in good health and CMV-seronegative. The sequencing input was PBMCs. The rearrangement combines TRBV29-1 with TRBJ1-1, with the identity of the D gene unclear. Here is the DNA: TGCAGCGCCTCAGGAGGGTACACTGAAGCTTTCTTT. Translated, this is CSASGGYTEAFF.